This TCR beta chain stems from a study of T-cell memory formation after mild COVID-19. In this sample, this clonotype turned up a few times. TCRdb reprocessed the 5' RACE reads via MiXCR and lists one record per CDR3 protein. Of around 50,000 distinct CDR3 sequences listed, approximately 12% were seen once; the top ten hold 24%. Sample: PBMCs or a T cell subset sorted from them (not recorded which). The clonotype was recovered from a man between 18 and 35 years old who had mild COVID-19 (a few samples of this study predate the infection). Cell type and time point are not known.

The CDR3 DNA sequence: TGCAGTGCTCCTGACTTCGGGGGGAGAAACAATGAGCAGTTCTTC. It codes for CSAPDFGGRNNEQFF. The rearrangement uses TRBV20-1 and TRBJ2-1; 7 bases agree with TRBD2. V lost 5 bases and J lost 5; bases outside the gene matches: 12. Germline V gene data show CDR1 as DFQATT and CDR2 as SNEGSKA (reference sequence). This CDR3 comprises 15 residues.